This T cell receptor beta chain appears in the sequencing data of a study of identical twins. TCRdb ran MiXCR on the 5' RACE reads and lists one entry per CDR3 protein. Here the sample spans nearly 650,000 distinct CDR3 sequences, 7.1% being singletons. Between the trimmed V and J ends, which lost 2 bases and 2 bases, there was a span of 14 bases. This CDR3 is built from 16 residues. Germline V gene lookup returns CDR1 LGHNA and CDR2 YNFKEQ. A further study also used this sample, focusing on yellow fever vaccine responses in identical twins. That report notes: The T cell response to vaccination in identical twins was reportedly partly convergent and partly personalized.

Sequencing was carried out using PBMCs. The clonotype originates from a woman under 30 in good health. The chain carries TRBV4-2 and TRBJ2-3; D is uncertain. The CDR3 DNA reads as TGTGCCAGCAGCCAACAAACGGCTTTTGACACAGATACGCAGTATTTT. As protein: CASSQQTAFDTDTQYF.